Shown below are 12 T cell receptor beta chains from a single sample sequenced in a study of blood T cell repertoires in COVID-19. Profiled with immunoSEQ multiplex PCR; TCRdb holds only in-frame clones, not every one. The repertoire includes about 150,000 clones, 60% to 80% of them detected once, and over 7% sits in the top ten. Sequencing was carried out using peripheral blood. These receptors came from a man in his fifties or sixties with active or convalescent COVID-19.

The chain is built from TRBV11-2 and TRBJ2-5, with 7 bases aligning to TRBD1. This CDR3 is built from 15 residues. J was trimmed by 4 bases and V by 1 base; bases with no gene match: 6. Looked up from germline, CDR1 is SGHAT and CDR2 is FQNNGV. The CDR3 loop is CASSLGTGHLETQYF. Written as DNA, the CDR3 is TGTGCCAGCAGCTTAGGGACAGGCCACCTAGAGACCCAGTACTTC. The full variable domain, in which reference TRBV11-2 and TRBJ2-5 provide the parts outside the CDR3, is EAGVAQSPRYKIIEKRQSVAFWCNPISGHATLYWYQQILGQGPKLLIQFQNNGVVDDSQLPKDRFSAERLKGVDSTLKIQPAKLEDSAVYLCASSLGTGHLETQYFGPGTRLLVL.

DNA of the CDR3: TGTGCCAGCAGTCCACAGGGGGCGCGTGAAAAACTGTTTTTT. Translated: CASSPQGAREKLFF. The J gene is TRBJ1-4, the V gene TRBV5-4, with 9 bases that match TRBD1. Germline V lookup: CDR1 SGHNT, CDR2 YYREEE (reference sequence). The CDR3 totals 14 residues. After removal of 5 bases from V and 7 bases from J, the junction contained 6 bases not matched to a gene.

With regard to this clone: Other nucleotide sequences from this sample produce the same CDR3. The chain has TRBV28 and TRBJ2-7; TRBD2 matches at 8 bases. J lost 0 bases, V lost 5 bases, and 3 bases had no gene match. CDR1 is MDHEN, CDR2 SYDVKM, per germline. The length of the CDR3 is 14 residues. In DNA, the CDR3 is TGTGCCAGCAGTCCGCTAGCGGGCTCCTACGAGCAGTACTTC. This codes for CASSPLAGSYEQYF.

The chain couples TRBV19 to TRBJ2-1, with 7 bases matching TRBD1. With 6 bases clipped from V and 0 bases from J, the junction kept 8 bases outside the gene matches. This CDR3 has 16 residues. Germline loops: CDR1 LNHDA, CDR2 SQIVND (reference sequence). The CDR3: CASRNRGQSSYNEQFF. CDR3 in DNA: TGTGCCAGTAGAAACAGGGGACAATCCTCCTACAATGAGCAGTTCTTC.

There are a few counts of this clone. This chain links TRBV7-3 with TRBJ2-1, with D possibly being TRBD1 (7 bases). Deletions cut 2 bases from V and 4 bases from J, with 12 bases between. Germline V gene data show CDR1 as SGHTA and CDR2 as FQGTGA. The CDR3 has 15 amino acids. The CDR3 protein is CASSLGAGQYNEQFF. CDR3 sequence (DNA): TGTGCCAGCAGCTTAGGGGCGGGACAGTACAATGAGCAGTTCTTC.

The CDR3 sequence is CASSLLAGGPKEQYF. DNA of the CDR3: TGTGCCAGCAGTTTATTAGCGGGAGGGCCGAAAGAGCAGTACTTC. The chain is built from TRBV6-5 and TRBJ2-7; TRBD2 matches 11 bases. CDR1 and CDR2 from the germline V gene are MNHEY and SVGAGI. V was pared by 4 bases and J by 7 bases, with 9 bases of the junction left unmatched. CDR3 length: 15 residues.

In nucleotides, the CDR3 is TGTGCCAGCAGCCTCACCGACAGCGGAAACACCATATATTTT. Residues: CASSLTDSGNTIYF. The chain employs TRBV7-9 and TRBJ1-3, with D possibly being TRBD1 (5 bases). The CDR3 contains 14 residues. Trimming took off 5 bases at V and 4 bases at J, with 12 bases between the two ends. Germline CDR1 is SEHNR and CDR2 is FQNEAQ (reference sequence).

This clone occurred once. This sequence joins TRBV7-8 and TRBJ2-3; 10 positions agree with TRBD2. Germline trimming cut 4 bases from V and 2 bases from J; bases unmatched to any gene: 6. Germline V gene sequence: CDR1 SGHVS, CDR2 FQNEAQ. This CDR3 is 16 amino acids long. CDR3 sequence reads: CASSSQTSGFTDTQYF. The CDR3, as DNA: TGTGCCAGCAGCTCACAGACTAGCGGGTTCACAGATACGCAGTATTTT.

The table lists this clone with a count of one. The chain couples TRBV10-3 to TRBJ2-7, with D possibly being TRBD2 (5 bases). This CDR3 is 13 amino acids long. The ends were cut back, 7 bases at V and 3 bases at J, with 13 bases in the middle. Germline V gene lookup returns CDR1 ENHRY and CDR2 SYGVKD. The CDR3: CAITLEVGYEQYF. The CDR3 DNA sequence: TGTGCCATCACACTAGAGGTGGGCTACGAGCAGTACTTC.

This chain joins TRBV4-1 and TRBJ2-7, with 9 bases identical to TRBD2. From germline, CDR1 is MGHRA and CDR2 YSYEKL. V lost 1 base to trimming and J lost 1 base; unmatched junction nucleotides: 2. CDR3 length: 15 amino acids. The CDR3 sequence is CASSQGLAGSYEQYF. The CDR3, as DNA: TGCGCCAGCAGCCAAGGGCTAGCGGGATCCTACGAGCAGTACTTC.

In DNA, the CDR3 is TGTGCCAGCAGCCATTTGACAGGGGGAAGAGATACGCAGTATTTT. It yields the protein CASSHLTGGRDTQYF. The J gene is TRBJ2-3, the V gene TRBV14; TRBD1 aligns across 9 bases. Germline V gene sequence: CDR1 SGHDN, CDR2 FVKESK. The CDR3 covers 15 residues. V dropped 3 bases and J dropped 5; count of bases not matched to a gene: 6. The whole variable domain, filled in from reference TRBV14 and TRBJ2-3, reads EAGVTQFPSHSVIEKGQTVTLRCDPISGHDNLYWYRRVMGKEIKFLLHFVKESKQDESGMPNNRFLAERTGGTYSTLKVQPAELEDSGVYFCASSHLTGGRDTQYFGPGTRLTVL.

CDR3 in DNA: TGTGCCAGCAGTATATGGGCGGGACAAGAGACCCAGTACTTC. Amino acids: CASSIWAGQETQYF. This sequence joins TRBV25-1 and TRBJ2-5; maybe TRBD2 (6 bases). This CDR3 is built from 14 residues. The germline V gene has CDR1 MGHDK and CDR2 SYGVNS. Trimming took 5 bases from V and 2 from J, leaving 12 bases between them.